This record looks at one T cell receptor beta chain sequence and its context. Clones were read by immunoSEQ multiplex PCR, and TCRdb kept only the in-frame ones, dropping some. There are under 250,000 clones in the sample; around 86% occur only once, and 5.5% to 6.5% lies in the top ten. These data originate in a study of blood T cell repertoires in COVID-19. Study details: Both acute and convalescent COVID-19 samples were obtained from the United States, Italy and Spain. The cDNA or gDNA used as material had been derived from T cells, B-cell-depleted T cells, or PBMCs.

Seattle participants joined during active infection and were tracked over time. The sample consisted of peripheral blood. This TCR was recovered from a woman of 80 years or more with COVID-19, enrolled during active disease.

The CDR3 bases are TGTGCCAGCAGCCAAGTGGGCAGTCGGAATGGCTACACCTTC. It encodes CASSQVGSRNGYTF. V is TRBV14 and J is TRBJ1-2, with no clear D. Germline V gene data show CDR1 as SGHDN and CDR2 as FVKESK. The V end lost 1 base, the J end lost 6 bases, and 12 bases lay between the germline ends. CDR3 length: 14 residues.